A single sample is the source of the 18 T cell receptor beta chains below, sequenced in a study of blood T cells in healthy people across ages. The authors ran a second PCR of 7 to 11 cycles using a sample-barcoded 5' primer and a J-beta primer mix. TCRdb analysed the 5' RACE reads with MiXCR anew, one entry per CDR3 protein. The data contain 660,000 or so distinct CDR3 sequences, approximately 50% of them singletons. Sequences were obtained from blood. The receptors come from a man aged 60 to 69 in good health.

This clonotype has a handful of counts. This chain uses TRBV2 with TRBJ2-7; TRBD1 matches at 8 bases. This CDR3 has 12 residues. Germline loops: CDR1 SNHLY, CDR2 FYNNEI. V shed 8 bases and J 5 bases; nucleotides not matched to a gene: 5. CDR3 DNA sequence: TGTGCCAGCGGGACAGGCAGACACGAGCAGTACTTC. It is translated as CASGTGRHEQYF.

The chain uses TRBV7-2 and TRBJ2-1, with 15 bases that match TRBD2. The CDR3 covers 16 residues. From germline, CDR1 is SGHTA and CDR2 FQGNSA. J was trimmed by 12 bases and V by 5 bases; bases with no gene match: 11. The CDR3 DNA sequence: TGTGCCAGCAGCCCACTTTGGACTAGCGGGGGGGCGGGGCAGTTCTTC. Residues: CASSPLWTSGGAGQFF.

Only a few counts were recorded for this clonotype. The chain recombines TRBV20-1 with TRBJ2-5; D might be TRBD1 or TRBD2, each matching 5 bases. The CDR3 has 16 amino acids. Germline values: CDR1 DFQATT, CDR2 SNEGSKA (reference sequence). V was trimmed by 0 bases and J by 2 bases, leaving 16 bases between them. CDR3 in amino acids: CSARDPAGSWQETQYF. The CDR3 DNA reads TGCAGTGCTAGAGATCCAGCAGGGAGTTGGCAAGAGACCCAGTACTTC.

In this sample, this clonotype turned up a few times. The CDR3 DNA reads as TGTGCCAGGGCCGGACTAGCGGGCAATGAGCAGTTCTTC. It specifies CARAGLAGNEQFF. This chain uses TRBV2 with TRBJ2-1, with 11 bases matching TRBD2. CDR3 length equals 13 residues. Germline values: CDR1 SNHLY, CDR2 FYNNEI. V shed 9 bases and J 6 bases; nucleotides not matched to a gene: 4.

This chain links TRBV7-2 with TRBJ1-6; 7 positions match TRBD1. This CDR3 comprises 16 residues. Germline-derived CDR1 and CDR2 are SGHTA and FQGNSA. V was clipped by 3 bases and J by 9 bases; unmatched bases: 11. The CDR3 region has the DNA TGTGCCAGCAGCTTGACAGGGAGGGTAGGGGGTTCACCCCTCCACTTT. It encodes CASSLTGRVGGSPLHF.

With respect to this clonotype: The junction shows a germline mismatch at one end, possibly a read error. This rearrangement joins TRBV20-1 to TRBJ2-3; D possibly corresponds to TRBD2 (6 bases). Germline V gives CDR1 DFQATT, CDR2 SNEGSKA (reference sequence). This CDR3 spans 14 amino acids. CDR3: CSVADYISTDAQYF. The CDR3 DNA reads as TGCAGTGTTGCGGACTACATTAGCACAGATGCGCAGTATTTT.

The genes are TRBV5-1 and TRBJ2-1, with 8 bases matching TRBD2. CDR1 and CDR2 (germline): SGHRS, YFSETQ. The CDR3 sequence is 17 residues long. The V gene end was trimmed by 1 base and the J gene end by 8 bases; junction bases not matched to a gene: 14. In DNA form, the CDR3 reads TGCGCCAGCAGCTTGTGGGGACGAGCGGGGGAATTAGATGAGCAGTTCTTC. Protein product: CASSLWGRAGELDEQFF.

V gene TRBV6-5 combines with J gene TRBJ2-5; the match to TRBD2 covers 11 bases. This CDR3 is built from 16 residues. Germline CDR1 and CDR2: MNHEY and SVGAGI. V lost 7 bases to trimming and J lost 2 bases; unmatched junction nucleotides: 9. CDR3 sequence: CASTDPGLAEQETQYF. The CDR3 DNA follows: TGTGCCAGCACCGACCCGGGACTAGCGGAACAAGAGACCCAGTACTTC.

The V gene is TRBV2, the J gene TRBJ1-1; 8 bases fit TRBD1. Unmatched junction bases numbered 16, after V lost 10 bases and J lost 0 bases. The CDR3 sequence is 17 residues long. The germline V gene encodes CDR1 SNHLY and CDR2 FYNNEI. CDR3: CAKWGLRTGRMNTEAFF. Here the CDR3 DNA reads TGTGCCAAGTGGGGACTAAGGACAGGGAGGATGAACACTGAAGCTTTCTTT.

This clonotype was picked up a small number of times. The chain employs TRBV5-1 and TRBJ1-4; D unresolved. The CDR3 runs 15 residues. Trimming removed 5 bases from V and 0 bases from J, with 11 bases in between. Germline lookup yields CDR1 SGHRS and CDR2 YFSETQ. CDR3 sequence reads: CASSSGDATNEKLFF. The DNA for the CDR3 is TGCGCCAGCAGTTCAGGCGACGCAACTAATGAAAAACTGTTTTTT.

The gene calls are TRBV12-3 or TRBV12-4 and TRBJ1-5; 7 nucleotides match TRBD1. The length of the CDR3 is 16 residues. J was trimmed by 0 bases and V by 5 bases; bases with no gene match: 7. CDR3 in amino acids: CASSPAGGISNQPQHF. The CDR3 DNA follows: TGTGCCAGCAGTCCCGCAGGGGGAATTAGCAATCAGCCCCAGCATTTT.

A word on this clonotype: Mismatch with germline at one junction end may stem from a read error. The chain carries TRBV10-3 and TRBJ2-7; 9 bases agree with TRBD1. The CDR3 runs 15 residues. Germline V lookup: CDR1 ENHRY, CDR2 SYGVKD. CDR3 sequence (DNA): TGTGCCATCAGTGACCCGGGACAGGGAATCTACAAGCAGTACTTC. Residues: CAISDPGQGIYKQYF.

The gene calls are TRBV14 and TRBJ2-1; D call uncertain. Germline CDR1 and CDR2: SGHDN and FVKESK. The CDR3 covers 11 residues. V dropped 3 bases and J dropped 8 bases, with 5 bases sitting between them. The CDR3 spells CASSQSYEQFF. The CDR3 DNA reads as TGTGCCAGCAGCCAGTCATATGAGCAGTTCTTC.

The rearrangement links TRBV19 to TRBJ2-7; the match to TRBD1 covers 8 bases. Germline lookup yields CDR1 LNHDA and CDR2 SQIVND (reference sequence). This CDR3 comprises 16 residues. The ends lost 4 bases at V and 2 bases at J; junction bases unmatched: 10. This chain's CDR3 is CASSTQGQAAPYEQYF. CDR3 in DNA: TGTGCCAGTAGTACTCAGGGACAGGCCGCACCCTACGAGCAGTACTTC.

This clonotype is a singleton in its sample. The V and J genes are TRBV19 and TRBJ2-5; 9 bases map to TRBD1. This CDR3 has 15 amino acids. Germline assignment: CDR1 LNHDA and CDR2 SQIVND (reference sequence). V trimming: 5 bases; J trimming: 5 bases; junction bases outside the gene matches: 9. The CDR3, as DNA: TGTGCCAGTAGTGCCACAGGGGGCAACTGGGAGACCCAGTACTTC. Encoded protein: CASSATGGNWETQYF.

The chain carries TRBV5-1 and TRBJ2-1; 11 bases map to TRBD2. After removal of 1 base from V and 10 bases from J, the junction contained 7 bases not matched to a gene. Looked up from germline, CDR1 is SGHRS and CDR2 is YFSETQ. The CDR3 extends over 15 amino acids. CDR3 protein: CASSLSSGGAGEQFF. Written as DNA, the CDR3 is TGCGCCAGCAGCTTGAGTAGCGGGGGGGCGGGGGAGCAGTTCTTC.

The chain employs TRBV20-1 and TRBJ1-5, with D possibly matching TRBD1 (5 bases). CDR1 is DFQATT and CDR2 is SNEGSKA in the germline V gene (reference sequence). With 3 bases removed from V and 4 bases from J, the gap between germline ends came to 7 bases. The CDR3 runs 12 residues. The CDR3 nucleotides are TGCAGTGCTAGCTGGGGGAATCAGCCCCAGCATTTT. As protein: CSASWGNQPQHF.

The genes are TRBV5-1 and TRBJ2-1; possibly TRBD1 for D (5 bases). The CDR3 sequence is 14 residues long. Trimming stripped 2 bases from V and 3 bases from J, with 9 bases between. Germline-derived CDR1 and CDR2 are SGHRS and YFSETQ. CDR3 sequence (DNA): TGCGCCAGCAGCTTCCAGGGAAACTACAATGAGCAGTTCTTC. Translation gives CASSFQGNYNEQFF.